This TCR beta chain was identified in a study of T cells after posttransplantation cyclophosphamide. In regard to this clone: Its cognate antigen is unknown.

The method was immunoSEQ multiplex PCR; TCRdb's version includes in-frame clones alone and lacks a portion of them. The repertoire consists of 6,700 or so clones, with just under 85% occurring once and the leading ten covering 27%. A marrow graft followed busulfan-fludarabine conditioning, with cyclophosphamide on days +3 and +4. Germline V gene sequence: CDR1 LGHNA, CDR2 YSLEER. V was clipped by 1 base and J by 3 bases, with 6 bases between them. The CDR3 spans 13 residues. Study-level points and caveats: Tissue-infiltrating T cells from skin or gut overlapped little with blood T cells. After PTCy, TRB diversity resembled that of CNI/methotrexate controls. Donor-recipient repertoire similarity was low at 1-2 months, rising over year one.

This chain uses TRBV4-3 with TRBJ2-5; D gene uncertain. This TCR was recovered from a female patient between 50 and 59 years old who received an allogeneic stem cell transplant from a related donor, was CMV-positive, and had no GVHD. Some T cells may be transferred from the graft donor. The sequencing used CD8+ T cells sorted from PBMCs, collected approximately 190 weeks after allogeneic stem cell transplant with posttransplant cyclophosphamide. This CDR3 reads CASSQGVEETQYF. The CDR3 region has the DNA TGCGCCAGCAGCCAAGGTGTAGAAGAGACCCAGTACTTC.